The 30 T cell receptor beta chains listed next were all sequenced from one sample in a study of cytomegalovirus exposure and HLA in healthy donors (dated by TCRdb to 2016 to 2017). Library generation was performed with the immunoSEQ multiplex PCR assay. For the multiplex PCR, a mixture combining 60 forward primers for TCR Vbeta segments and 13 reverse primers for TCR Jbeta segments was used. Here the immuneACCESS table is served through TCRdb, limited to in-frame sequences with V and J called. Missing clones are a known gap in these copies; in checked studies unresolved V genes cover under half, and the rest lacks a known reason. The sample data list about 98,000 clones, and 69% of these were observed just once. Together, the top ten hold over 1% of the sample. Sequenced input: PBMCs. Receptor source: a female donor in good health and CMV-seronegative.

In this sample, this clone turned up once. The gene calls are TRBV2 and TRBJ1-2; D ambiguous. V gave up 5 bases and J gave up 2 bases, with 9 bases separating them. The CDR3 is made up of 13 amino acids. The germline V gene encodes CDR1 SNHLY and CDR2 FYNNEI. CDR3 residues: CASSKDGNYGYTF. The CDR3 nucleotides are TGTGCCAGCAGTAAAGACGGGAACTATGGCTACACCTTC.

The gene calls are TRBV5-8 and TRBJ1-6; TRBD1 aligns across 7 bases. V dropped 4 bases and J dropped 3; count of bases not matched to a gene: 10. The CDR3 length is 17 residues. Germline V lookup: CDR1 SGHTS, CDR2 YDEGEE. Here the CDR3 DNA reads TGTGCCAGCAGCCAGGGGGTCGGCCTAGGCTATAATTCACCCCTCCACTTT. Its translation is CASSQGVGLGYNSPLHF. Together with reference TRBV5-8 and TRBJ1-6, the CDR3 gives the full variable domain: EAGVTQSPTHLIKTRGQQATLRCSPISGHTSVYWYQQALGLGLQFLLWYDEGEERNRGNFPPRFSGRQFPNYSSELNVNALELEDSALYLCASSQGVGLGYNSPLHFGNGTRLTVT.

The CDR3 bases are TGCGCCAGCAGCTTGGGTTCGTTTAGCGGGAGGGCCTCCAATGAGCAGTTCTTC. Translated, it gives CASSLGSFSGRASNEQFF. V usage is TRBV5-1 and J usage is TRBJ2-1, with TRBD2 identical over 11 bases. The CDR3 covers 18 residues. V gave up 0 bases and J gave up 6 bases; unmatched junction bases: 11. Looked up from germline, CDR1 is SGHRS and CDR2 is YFSETQ.

V usage is TRBV30 and J usage is TRBJ2-7, with D hard to call. The CDR3 is made up of 14 amino acids. Germline lookup yields CDR1 GTSNPN and CDR2 SVGIG (reference sequence). The V end was cut by 0 bases, the J end by 6 bases, with 15 bases between. The CDR3 region is CAWSVMAASLEQYF. Here the CDR3 DNA reads TGTGCCTGGAGTGTAATGGCGGCCTCTCTCGAGCAGTACTTC.

This chain uses TRBV7-9 with TRBJ2-3, with 9 bases lining up with TRBD2. V shed 5 bases, J shed 2 bases, and the junction held 14 bases outside the gene matches. Per germline, CDR1 SEHNR and CDR2 FQNEAQ (reference sequence). This CDR3 has 18 residues. CDR3 DNA sequence: TGTGCCAGCAGCCCGAGAGGGTTAGCGGGAGAGTTCACAGATACGCAGTATTTT. It yields the protein CASSPRGLAGEFTDTQYF.

A note on this clone: An end of the junction differs from the germline gene, which may be a read error. V usage is TRBV7-7 and J usage is TRBJ2-5, with TRBD2 as a possible D gene (6 bases). CDR3 size: 14 residues. CDR1 and CDR2 from the germline V gene are SSHAT and FNYEAQ (reference sequence). CDR3: CASSPLPGEETQYF. Written as DNA, the CDR3 is TGTGCTAGCAGCCCTCTCCCGGGGGAAGAGACCCAGTACTTC.

V is TRBV19 and J is TRBJ2-6, with D maybe TRBD2 (5 bases). Germline V lookup: CDR1 LNHDA, CDR2 SQIVND (reference sequence). Trimming left V 6 bases short and J 3 bases short, with 15 bases between. This CDR3 comprises 16 residues. The CDR3 nucleotides are TGTGCCAGTAGCGCTAGATTCCGGGGTGGGGCCAACGTCCTGACTTTC. This codes for CASSARFRGGANVLTF.

This clone was detected a few times. The chain recombines TRBV5-5 with TRBJ2-1; D uncertain. Deletions cut 2 bases from V and 8 bases from J, with 14 bases between. In germline, CDR1 is SGHKS, CDR2 YYEKEE (reference sequence). The CDR3 totals 14 residues. The CDR3 loop is CASSFFSTSYEQFF. In nucleotides, the CDR3 is TGTGCCAGCAGCTTTTTTAGCACATCCTATGAGCAGTTCTTC.

The gene calls are TRBV15 and TRBJ2-5; TRBD2 might be the D (6 bases). Germline V gene sequence: CDR1 LNHNV, CDR2 YYDKDF (reference sequence). The CDR3 loop spans 17 amino acids. V was cut by 1 base and J by 5 bases, with 20 bases left in between. The chain's CDR3 is CATSRGWGGTGGETQYF. The CDR3 DNA reads TGTGCCACCAGCAGAGGATGGGGCGGGACTGGGGGGGAGACCCAGTACTTC.

This clone was seen a handful of times. The chain has TRBV29-1 and TRBJ1-2; D is possibly TRBD1 (5 bases). Germline V gene lookup returns CDR1 SQVTM and CDR2 ANQGSEA. This CDR3 region has 12 residues. Trimming shortened V by 4 bases and J by 8 bases, and 14 bases separated the two germline ends. Here the CDR3 reads CSVGEGLGGYTF. CDR3 nucleotides: TGCAGCGTTGGAGAGGGGCTGGGGGGCTACACCTTC.

This clone appeared a single time. V usage is TRBV19 and J usage is TRBJ1-5; 9 positions match TRBD1. Germline assignment: CDR1 LNHDA and CDR2 SQIVND (reference sequence). The CDR3 length is 18 residues. V lost 0 bases to trimming and J lost 2 bases; unmatched junction nucleotides: 8. DNA of the CDR3: TGTGCCAGTAGTATAGATCTCGGACAGGGGATACGCAATCAGCCCCAGCATTTT. It is translated as CASSIDLGQGIRNQPQHF.

This chain connects TRBV30 to TRBJ1-4; 7 nucleotides line up with TRBD1. Losses at the gene ends were 5 bases for V and 8 bases for J; bases not matched to a gene: 2. In germline, CDR1 is GTSNPN, CDR2 SVGIG (reference sequence). The CDR3 extends over 11 amino acids. CDR3 in DNA: TGTGCCTGGGACAGGGAGGAAAAACTGTTTTTT. It is translated as CAWDREEKLFF.

This sequence joins TRBV6-5 and TRBJ1-1, with D hard to call. CDR3 size: 16 residues. Per germline, CDR1 MNHEY and CDR2 SVGAGI. The germline V and J ends were trimmed by 0 bases and 1 base, with 12 bases remaining between them. The CDR3 DNA is TGTGCCAGCAGTTACTCGATTAGCACCAAGAACACTGAAGCTTTCTTT. Translation: CASSYSISTKNTEAFF.

Note on this clone: Germline and junction disagree at one end, which may indicate a read error. V is TRBV7-7 and J is TRBJ2-5; 8 bases align to TRBD2. The germline V gene has CDR1 SSHAT and CDR2 FNYEAQ (reference sequence). The CDR3 runs 15 residues. The CDR3 sequence: CASSRTREGVETQYF. The CDR3 region has the DNA TGTGCTAGCAGCCGAACCCGGGAGGGGGTGGAGACCCAGTACTTC.

The V and J genes are TRBV6-1 and TRBJ1-2, with D uncertain. V lost 5 bases and J 1 base, leaving 8 bases between the germline ends. The CDR3 has 13 residues. Germline V lookup: CDR1 MNHNS, CDR2 SASEGT. The chain's CDR3 is CASSSDFNYGYTF. The CDR3 DNA sequence: TGTGCCAGCAGTTCAGACTTTAACTATGGCTACACCTTC.

This clone is a singleton in its sample. The chain joins TRBV25-1 to TRBJ1-5, with 7 bases fitting TRBD1. Germline values: CDR1 MGHDK, CDR2 SYGVNS. The junction had 4 bases not matched to a gene; V was cut back by 6 bases and J by 2 bases. The CDR3 runs to 14 residues. CDR3 nucleotides: TGTGCCAGCAGGGAACAGGGGCGCAATCAGCCCCAGCATTTT. Translating it yields CASREQGRNQPQHF.

The chain is built from TRBV9 and TRBJ2-1, with 11 bases aligning to TRBD1. V shed 2 bases and J 5 bases; nucleotides not matched to a gene: 6. The CDR3 sequence is 16 residues long. In germline, CDR1 is SGDLS, CDR2 YYNGEE. The CDR3 protein is CASSVARDRGDNEQFF. The CDR3 DNA sequence: TGTGCCAGCAGCGTTGCCCGGGACAGGGGGGACAATGAGCAGTTCTTC.

This clone has more than one count but fewer than ten. The chain carries TRBV6-1 and TRBJ1-5; unclear D gene. CDR1 and CDR2 from the germline V gene are MNHNS and SASEGT. Trimming removed 10 bases from V and 2 bases from J, with 12 bases in between. The CDR3 is 13 residues long. CDR3: CATRWEGNQPQHF. In DNA form, the CDR3 reads TGTGCCACCCGATGGGAGGGCAATCAGCCCCAGCATTTT.

V usage is TRBV30 and J usage is TRBJ2-1, with 7 nucleotides matching TRBD2. Losses at the gene ends were 3 bases for V and 2 bases for J; bases not matched to a gene: 7. From germline, CDR1 is GTSNPN and CDR2 SVGIG (reference sequence). The CDR3 length is 15 residues. The CDR3 nucleotides read TGTGCCTGGAGGCTGGGTAGCGGGCCCTACAATGAGCAGTTCTTC. It specifies CAWRLGSGPYNEQFF.

This clone has only a few counts. Here the CDR3 DNA reads TGTGCCAGTAACATACAGGGAATCAACAATCAGCCCCAGCATTTT. Its protein is CASNIQGINNQPQHF. The chain is built from TRBV19 and TRBJ1-5, with D possibly TRBD1 on 6 matching bases. V lost 7 bases and J 3 bases, leaving 16 bases between the germline ends. This CDR3 is 15 amino acids long. Per germline, CDR1 LNHDA and CDR2 SQIVND (reference sequence).

V is TRBV9 and J is TRBJ2-1; 8 bases match TRBD1. Trimming cost V 2 bases and J 7 bases; bases outside gene matches: 5. This CDR3 contains 14 residues. The germline V gene has CDR1 SGDLS and CDR2 YYNGEE. CDR3 in DNA: TGTGCCAGCAGCGTCTTTACAGGGGGGAATGAGCAGTTCTTC. Protein sequence: CASSVFTGGNEQFF.

The rearrangement joins TRBV6-1 to TRBJ2-7; no reliable D call. CDR3 length: 14 residues. Trimming stripped 0 bases from V and 4 bases from J, with 10 bases between. Germline CDR1 reads MNHNS; CDR2 reads SASEGT. CDR3 residues: CASSEAGRPYEQYF. The DNA for the CDR3 is TGTGCCAGCAGTGAAGCAGGCAGGCCTTACGAGCAGTACTTC.

This chain links TRBV30 with TRBJ2-6; D possibly corresponds to TRBD2 (5 bases). Per germline, CDR1 GTSNPN and CDR2 SVGIG (reference sequence). This CDR3 has 15 residues. V was shortened by 3 bases and J by 0 bases, with 9 bases between the two germline ends. The CDR3 loop reads CAWSWTSSGANVLTF. Here the CDR3 DNA reads TGTGCCTGGAGCTGGACTTCCTCTGGGGCCAACGTCCTGACTTTC.

The rearrangement links TRBV29-1 to TRBJ2-3; the match to TRBD2 covers 14 bases. V shed 7 bases and J 4 bases; nucleotides not matched to a gene: 10. This CDR3 has 16 residues. The V gene's germline CDR1 is SQVTM and CDR2 ANQGSEA. The CDR3 sequence is CSAAGWTSGGSDTQYF. CDR3 nucleotide sequence: TGCAGCGCCGCAGGGTGGACTAGCGGGGGGTCAGATACGCAGTATTTT.

This rearrangement joins TRBV27 to TRBJ2-3, with D perhaps matching TRBD2 (6 bases). Germline assignment: CDR1 MNHEY and CDR2 SMNVEV (reference sequence). This CDR3 is 15 amino acids long. V was clipped by 6 bases and J by 4 bases, with 17 bases between them. The DNA for the CDR3 is TGTGCCAGCAGCCCCGAAGTCCGACTAGCAGATACGCAGTATTTT. Encoded protein: CASSPEVRLADTQYF.

The chain is built from TRBV7-2 and TRBJ1-4, with TRBD1 matching over 8 bases. The ends lost 5 bases at V and 3 bases at J; junction bases unmatched: 5. Germline loops: CDR1 SGHTA, CDR2 FQGNSA. This CDR3 region has 15 residues. CDR3 region: CASSPQGAANEKLFF. The CDR3 region has the DNA TGTGCCAGCAGCCCCCAGGGGGCGGCTAATGAAAAACTGTTTTTT.

The chain carries TRBV5-1 and TRBJ1-2; 7 bases agree with TRBD1. The V segment lost 0 bases and the J segment 4 bases; nucleotides outside the gene matches: 6. Germline V gene lookup returns CDR1 SGHRS and CDR2 YFSETQ. The CDR3 covers 15 residues. The CDR3 protein is CASSLGQGDGYGYTF. The CDR3 DNA reads as TGCGCCAGCAGCTTGGGGCAGGGGGATGGCTATGGCTACACCTTC.

The chain recombines TRBV29-1 with TRBJ2-3; 13 positions match TRBD2. Germline CDR1 SQVTM, CDR2 ANQGSEA. V lost 6 bases, J lost 4 bases, and 7 bases stayed unmatched. The CDR3 has 15 residues. The CDR3 sequence is CSVHGLAGASDTQYF. The CDR3 DNA is TGCAGCGTCCACGGACTAGCGGGAGCGTCAGATACGCAGTATTTT.

V and J are TRBV5-1 and TRBJ1-5; no definite D call. The CDR3 consists of 14 residues. CDR1 and CDR2 from the germline V gene are SGHRS and YFSETQ. V was clipped by 0 bases and J by 4 bases, with 8 bases between them. The CDR3 here is CASSLGTDNQPQHF. CDR3 DNA: TGCGCCAGCAGCTTGGGTACAGATAATCAGCCCCAGCATTTT. Together with reference TRBV5-1 and TRBJ1-5, the CDR3 gives the full variable domain: KAGVTQTPRYLIKTRGQQVTLSCSPISGHRSVSWYQQTPGQGLQFLFEYFSETQRNKGNFPGRFSGRQFSNSRSEMNVSTLELGDSALYLCASSLGTDNQPQHFGDGTRLSIL.

Note on this clone: The same CDR3 is also encoded by other DNA sequences in this sample. The V call is TRBV30, the J call TRBJ2-2, with a possible D match to TRBD1 (5 bases). Germline CDR1 reads GTSNPN; CDR2 reads SVGIG (reference sequence). This CDR3 spans 12 amino acids. Trimming shortened V by 2 bases and J by 4 bases, and 5 bases separated the two germline ends. The CDR3 DNA follows: TGTGCCTGGAGTAGGGGCACCGGGGAGCTGTTTTTT. Its protein is CAWSRGTGELFF.